This entry is about one TCR beta chain. Germline trimming cut 5 bases from V and 6 bases from J; bases unmatched to any gene: 13. Germline CDR1 is SGHVS and CDR2 is FQNEAQ. CDR3 length equals 17 residues. The data belong to a study of blood T cell repertoires in COVID-19. Data came from immunoSEQ multiplex PCR; TCRdb stores just in-frame clones and leaves some out. The sample shows 300,000 to 400,000 clones, roughly 85% of them seen only once. The sequence was collected from a woman aged 25 to 39 who had been exposed to COVID-19. This rearrangement joins TRBV7-8 to TRBJ2-2, with 9 bases identical to TRBD1. The sample was PBMCs or T cells enriched from blood (not recorded which). CDR3 DNA: TGTGCCAGCAGCCCAATAGGTGGGACAGGGATGGCCGGGGAGCTGTTTTTT. Its translation: CASSPIGGTGMAGELFF.